This T cell receptor (beta chain) appears in the sequencing data of a study of shared clonotypes between healthy human individuals. General study findings and limits: Even with large depth, rarefaction showed that sorted-subset sequencing was incomplete.

For this clone: Its antigen is undetermined.

Some clones are missing from TCRdb's copy, which holds only in-frame ones; the method was immunoSEQ multiplex PCR. The repertoire holds roughly 2 million clones, with 85% to 95% as singletons. V lost 2 bases and J 6 bases, leaving 8 bases between the germline ends. CDR3 length: 13 amino acids. CDR1 is SGHNT, CDR2 YYREEE, per germline (reference sequence). The source material was naive CD4+ T cells sorted from blood. Subset meaning: CD45RA+ positively selected. J is TRBJ2-2 and V is TRBV5-4; D is ambiguous. The source of this sequence is a man aged 18 to 30 in good health. The chain's CDR3 is CASSLQTAGELFF. The CDR3 DNA reads as TGTGCCAGCAGCTTACAGACGGCCGGGGAGCTGTTTTTT.